Following are 10 T cell receptor beta chains from one sample sequenced in a study of shared clonotypes between healthy human individuals. Only CD45RO-negative cells positively selected for CCR7 counted as naive CD8 cells, so terminally differentiated effector memory CD45RA+ cells were excluded. Generated by immunoSEQ multiplex PCR, the TCRdb table keeps only in-frame clones and is missing some. This sample has a few million clones, with around 95% found just once. The sequenced sample was naive CD8+ T cells from PBMCs. These receptors were taken from a man between 18 and 35 years old in good health. Some clones in this sample may be carry-over from other donors' samples.

This sequence joins TRBV9 and TRBJ2-1; a possible D gene is TRBD2 (6 bases). In germline, CDR1 is SGDLS, CDR2 YYNGEE. The V gene lost 4 bases and the J gene lost 8 bases, with 19 bases spanning the gap. CDR3 size: 15 residues. CDR3 sequence reads: CASSFTGERGDEQFF. The CDR3 region has the DNA TGTGCCAGCAGCTTTACCGGGGAGCGCGGGGATGAGCAGTTCTTC. The variable domain in full, with the rest retrieved from reference TRBV9 and TRBJ2-1, is DSGVTQTPKHLITATGQRVTLRCSPRSGDLSVYWYQQSLDQGLQFLIQYYNGEERAKGNILERFSAQQFPDLHSELNLSSLELGDSALYFCASSFTGERGDEQFFGPGTRLTVL.

V usage is TRBV10-3 and J usage is TRBJ1-5; D is unclear. Germline lookup yields CDR1 ENHRY and CDR2 SYGVKD. The germline V and J ends were trimmed by 4 bases and 3 bases, with 7 bases remaining between them. The CDR3 runs 13 residues. DNA of the CDR3: TGTGCCATCAGTGCTGATTACAATCAGCCCCAGCATTTT. This sequence encodes CAISADYNQPQHF.

As regards this clone: Different DNA sequences within this sample yield the same CDR3. This rearrangement joins TRBV7-9 to TRBJ1-1; 8 nucleotides match TRBD1. The CDR3 has 12 amino acids. Germline-derived CDR1 and CDR2 are SEHNR and FQNEAQ (reference sequence). The junction had 3 bases not matched to a gene; V was cut back by 5 bases and J by 7 bases. DNA of the CDR3: TGTGCCAGCAGCCCTGGGACAGGTGAAGCTTTCTTT. This encodes CASSPGTGEAFF.

V usage is TRBV7-8 and J usage is TRBJ1-2, with D tentatively TRBD1 (5 bases). This CDR3 is built from 14 residues. CDR1 and CDR2 (germline): SGHVS, FQNEAQ. V was cut by 5 bases and J by 0 bases, with 10 bases left in between. The CDR3 nucleotides read TGTGCCAGCAGCGCCCGGGGGGCTAACTATGGCTACACCTTC. Its protein product is CASSARGANYGYTF.

The chain employs TRBV7-3 and TRBJ2-1; TRBD2 is a possible D gene (5 bases). The CDR3 has 15 amino acids. Germline lookup yields CDR1 SGHTA and CDR2 FQGTGA. Trimming removed 5 bases from V and 7 bases from J, with 18 bases in between. The CDR3 spells CASSTNGETDNEQFF. CDR3 DNA sequence: TGTGCCAGCAGCACGAATGGGGAGACGGATAATGAGCAGTTCTTC.

The gene calls are TRBV5-1 and TRBJ2-7, with D possibly matching TRBD2 (5 bases). The CDR3 length is 15 residues. The germline V gene encodes CDR1 SGHRS and CDR2 YFSETQ. V was shortened by 0 bases and J by 5 bases, with 15 bases between the two germline ends. This CDR3 is CASSLAGLGLNEQYF. As DNA, the CDR3 is TGCGCCAGCAGCTTGGCCGGACTGGGTCTCAACGAGCAGTACTTC.

The chain carries TRBV7-3 and TRBJ2-5; 8 bases line up with TRBD2. The CDR3 has 15 amino acids. Looked up from germline, CDR1 is SGHTA and CDR2 is FQGTGA. The V and J ends lost 5 bases and 5 bases, in that order; junction bases with no gene match: 10. CDR3 residues: CASSPGREGQETQYF. CDR3 nucleotides: TGTGCCAGCAGCCCGGGACGGGAGGGCCAGGAGACCCAGTACTTC. The full variable domain, with the rest looked up from reference TRBV7-3 and TRBJ2-5, is GAGVSQTPSNKVTEKGKYVELRCDPISGHTALYWYRQSLGQGPEFLIYFQGTGAADDSGLPNDRFFAVRPEGSVSTLKIQRTERGDSAVYLCASSPGREGQETQYFGPGTRLLVL.

The rearrangement links TRBV15 to TRBJ1-4, with D maybe TRBD1 (6 bases). The germline gives CDR1 LNHNV, CDR2 YYDKDF (reference sequence). V was trimmed by 0 bases and J by 3 bases, leaving 11 bases between them. This CDR3 is 16 amino acids long. The CDR3 region is CATSRDVTGSNEKLFF. CDR3 nucleotides: TGTGCCACCAGCAGAGATGTGACAGGTTCTAATGAAAAACTGTTTTTT.

The CDR3 DNA follows: TGTGCCAGCAGCTTAGTCCTGCGGGGGGGCAATCAGCCCCAGCATTTT. It encodes CASSLVLRGGNQPQHF. This rearrangement joins TRBV7-8 to TRBJ1-5; tentatively, D is TRBD1 (5 bases). CDR1 is SGHVS and CDR2 is FQNEAQ in the germline V gene. Trimming pared 1 base from V and 2 bases from J, leaving 12 bases between. This CDR3 has 16 residues.

The chain carries TRBV29-1 and TRBJ2-5; D is perhaps TRBD1 or TRBD2 (5 bases each). Germline V gives CDR1 SQVTM, CDR2 ANQGSEA. CDR3 length: 14 amino acids. The V end was cut by 4 bases, the J end by 1 base, with 13 bases between. For the CDR3, the DNA is TGCAGCGTTGTTCCTACAGGACTCCAAGAGACCCAGTACTTC. This codes for CSVVPTGLQETQYF.